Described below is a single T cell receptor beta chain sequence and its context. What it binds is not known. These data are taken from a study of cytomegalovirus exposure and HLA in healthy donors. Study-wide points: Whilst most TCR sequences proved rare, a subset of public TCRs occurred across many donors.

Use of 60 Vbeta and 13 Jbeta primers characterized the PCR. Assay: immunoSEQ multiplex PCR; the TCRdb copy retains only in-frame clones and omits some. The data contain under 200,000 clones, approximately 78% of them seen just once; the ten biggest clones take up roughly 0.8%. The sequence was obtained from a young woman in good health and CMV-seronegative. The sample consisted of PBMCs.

The CDR3 DNA follows: TGTGCCAGCAGTCAACTAGCGGGGAACACCGGGGAGCTGTTTTTT. This gives the protein CASSQLAGNTGELFF. The chain has TRBV11-2 and TRBJ2-2; 9 positions match TRBD2. The CDR3 runs 15 residues. With V trimmed by 6 bases and J by 1 base, 3 bases remained unmatched. Germline CDR1 SGHAT, CDR2 FQNNGV.